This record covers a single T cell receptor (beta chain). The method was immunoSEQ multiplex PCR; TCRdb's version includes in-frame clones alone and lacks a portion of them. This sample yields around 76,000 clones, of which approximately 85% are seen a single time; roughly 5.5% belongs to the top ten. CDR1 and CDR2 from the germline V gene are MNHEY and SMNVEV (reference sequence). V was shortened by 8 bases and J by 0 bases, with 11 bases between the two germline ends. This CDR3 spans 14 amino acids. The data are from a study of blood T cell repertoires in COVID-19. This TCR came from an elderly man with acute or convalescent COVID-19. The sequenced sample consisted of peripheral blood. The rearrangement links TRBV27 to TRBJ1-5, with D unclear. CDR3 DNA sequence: TGTGCCAGCGGTCGGGATCGTAGCAATCAGCCCCAGCATTTT. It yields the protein CASGRDRSNQPQHF.